The present TCR beta chain was sequenced within a study of blood T cell repertoires in COVID-19. Overall study: PBMCs, B-cell-depleted T cells, or T cells provided the cDNA or gDNA that made up the material.

This CDR3 region has 14 residues. CDR1 is SGHRS, CDR2 YFSETQ, per germline. The V end was cut by 0 bases, the J end by 7 bases, with 14 bases between. Only one count was recorded for this clone. Original processing notes: Quantification of nucleated cells was approximated via reference gene primer amplification. Here immunoSEQ multiplex PCR was the method, and the copy in TCRdb shows in-frame clones only, minus some. D and trimming come from the DNA, and the V and J calls and clone size come from that table. The table shows roughly 160,000 clones, with over 80% occurring only once. The chain uses TRBV5-1 and TRBJ2-7; D possibly corresponds to TRBD1 (6 bases). The sequence came from a woman in her sixties or seventies with acute or convalescent COVID-19. Sequenced: peripheral blood. Written as DNA, the CDR3 is TGCGCCAGCAGCTTGGACAGGGAAATTGGGGAGCAGTACTTC. Translation gives CASSLDREIGEQYF.